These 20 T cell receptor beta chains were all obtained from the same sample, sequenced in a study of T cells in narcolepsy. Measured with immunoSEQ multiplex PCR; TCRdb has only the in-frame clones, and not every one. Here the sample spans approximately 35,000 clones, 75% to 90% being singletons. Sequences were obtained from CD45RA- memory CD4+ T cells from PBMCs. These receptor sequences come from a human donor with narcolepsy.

This CDR3 is CASSAGTSGAEGEQYF. The DNA of the CDR3 is TGTGCCAGCAGCGCCGGGACTAGCGGAGCCGAAGGCGAGCAGTACTTC. The chain has TRBV9 and TRBJ2-7, with 11 positions matching TRBD2. Germline values: CDR1 SGDLS, CDR2 YYNGEE. V was clipped by 3 bases and J by 6 bases; unmatched bases: 11. The CDR3 runs 16 residues.

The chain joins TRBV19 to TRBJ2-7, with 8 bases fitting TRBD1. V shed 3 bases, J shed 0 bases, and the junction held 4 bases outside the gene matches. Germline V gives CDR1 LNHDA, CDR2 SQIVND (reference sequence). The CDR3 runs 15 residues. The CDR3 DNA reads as TGTGCCAGTAGTATTTCGGGACAGGTCTCCTACGAGCAGTACTTC. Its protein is CASSISGQVSYEQYF.

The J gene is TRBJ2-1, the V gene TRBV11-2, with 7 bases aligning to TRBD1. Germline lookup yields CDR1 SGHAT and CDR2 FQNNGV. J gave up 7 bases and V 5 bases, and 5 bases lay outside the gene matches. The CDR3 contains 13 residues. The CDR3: CASSEDRVNEQFF. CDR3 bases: TGTGCCAGCAGCGAAGACAGGGTGAATGAGCAGTTCTTC.

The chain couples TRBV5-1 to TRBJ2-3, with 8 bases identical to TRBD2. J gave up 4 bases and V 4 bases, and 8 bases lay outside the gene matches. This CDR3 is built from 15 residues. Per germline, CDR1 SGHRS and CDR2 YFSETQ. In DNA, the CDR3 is TGCGCCAGCAGCCCGGGGACTAGGGGTTCAGATACGCAGTATTTT. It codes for CASSPGTRGSDTQYF.

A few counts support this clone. The CDR3 DNA is TGTGCCAGCAGCTTGGCAACGTCCGAGACCCAGTACTTC. Its protein is CASSLATSETQYF. The chain couples TRBV5-6 to TRBJ2-5; D remains unclear. This CDR3 has 13 amino acids. Between the trimmed V and J ends, which lost 0 bases and 5 bases, there was a span of 8 bases. The germline gives CDR1 SGHDT, CDR2 YYEEEE.

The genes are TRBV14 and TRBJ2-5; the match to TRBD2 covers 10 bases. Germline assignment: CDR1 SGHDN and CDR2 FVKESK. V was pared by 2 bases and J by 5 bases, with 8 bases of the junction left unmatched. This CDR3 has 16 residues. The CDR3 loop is CASSQRASGRKETQYF. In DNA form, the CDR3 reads TGTGCCAGCAGCCAAAGAGCTAGCGGGAGAAAGGAGACCCAGTACTTC.

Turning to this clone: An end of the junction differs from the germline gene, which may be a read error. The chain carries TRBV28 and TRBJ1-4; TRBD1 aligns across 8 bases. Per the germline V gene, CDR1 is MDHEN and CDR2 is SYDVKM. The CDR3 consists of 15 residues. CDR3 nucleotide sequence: TGTGCCAGCAGCCGCATGACAGGGGCCCGTAATCTAGGGATTTTT. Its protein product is CASSRMTGARNLGIF.

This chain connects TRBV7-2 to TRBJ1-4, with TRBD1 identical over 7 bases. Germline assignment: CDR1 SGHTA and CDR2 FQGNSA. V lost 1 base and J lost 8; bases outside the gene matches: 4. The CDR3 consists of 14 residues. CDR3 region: CASSLGRGDEKLFF. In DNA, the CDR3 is TGTGCCAGCAGCTTAGGCAGGGGGGACGAAAAACTGTTTTTT.

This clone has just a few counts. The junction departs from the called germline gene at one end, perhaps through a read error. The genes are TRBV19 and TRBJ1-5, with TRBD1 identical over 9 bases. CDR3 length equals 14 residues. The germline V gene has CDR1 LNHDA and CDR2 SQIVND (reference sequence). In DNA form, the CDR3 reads TGTGCCAGTAGTTTAGACAGGGGGAATCAGCCCCAGCATTTT. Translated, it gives CASSLDRGNQPQHF. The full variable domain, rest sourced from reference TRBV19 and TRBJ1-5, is DGGITQSPKYLFRKEGQNVTLSCEQNLNHDAMYWYRQDPGQGLRLIYYSQIVNDFQKGDIAEGYSVSREKKESFPLTVTSAQKNPTAFYLCASSLDRGNQPQHFGDGTRLSIL.

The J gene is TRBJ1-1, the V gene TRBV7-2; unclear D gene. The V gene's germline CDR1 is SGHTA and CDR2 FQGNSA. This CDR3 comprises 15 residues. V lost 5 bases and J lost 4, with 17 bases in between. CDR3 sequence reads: CASSPRVGWVTEAFF. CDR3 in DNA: TGTGCCAGCAGCCCCCGGGTGGGGTGGGTCACTGAAGCTTTCTTT. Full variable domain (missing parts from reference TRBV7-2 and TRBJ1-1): GAGVSQSPSNKVTEKGKDVELRCDPISGHTALYWYRQSLGQGLEFLIYFQGNSAPDKSGLPSDRFSAERTGGSVSTLTIQRTQQEDSAVYLCASSPRVGWVTEAFFGQGTRLTVV.

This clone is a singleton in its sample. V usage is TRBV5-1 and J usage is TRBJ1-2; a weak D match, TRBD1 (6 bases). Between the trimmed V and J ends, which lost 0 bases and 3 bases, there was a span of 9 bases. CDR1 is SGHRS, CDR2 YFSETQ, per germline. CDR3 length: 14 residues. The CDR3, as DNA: TGCGCCAGCAGCTTGGACAGGGATCACTATGGCTACACCTTC. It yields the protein CASSLDRDHYGYTF.

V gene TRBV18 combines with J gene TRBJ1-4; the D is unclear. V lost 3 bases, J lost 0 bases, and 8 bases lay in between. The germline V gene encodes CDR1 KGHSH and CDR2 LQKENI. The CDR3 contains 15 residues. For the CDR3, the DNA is TGTGCCAGCTCACCGCGGGGAACAACTAATGAAAAACTGTTTTTT. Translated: CASSPRGTTNEKLFF. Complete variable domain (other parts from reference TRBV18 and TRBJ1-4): NAGVMQNPRHLVRRRGQEARLRCSPMKGHSHVYWYRQLPEEGLKFMVYLQKENIIDESGMPKERFSAEFPKEGPSILRIQQVVRGDSAAYFCASSPRGTTNEKLFFGSGTQLSVL.

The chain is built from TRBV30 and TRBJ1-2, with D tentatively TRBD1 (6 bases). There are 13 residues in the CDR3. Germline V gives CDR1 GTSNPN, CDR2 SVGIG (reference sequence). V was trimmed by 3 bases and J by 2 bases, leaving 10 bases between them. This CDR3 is CAWRPDRNYGYTF. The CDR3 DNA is TGTGCCTGGAGGCCCGACAGGAACTATGGCTACACCTTC.

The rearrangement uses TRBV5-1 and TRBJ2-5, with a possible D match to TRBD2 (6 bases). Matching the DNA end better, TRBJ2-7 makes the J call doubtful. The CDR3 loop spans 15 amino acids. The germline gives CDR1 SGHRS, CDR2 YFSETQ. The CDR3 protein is CASSWSAGGTYEQYF. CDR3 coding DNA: TGCGCCAGCAGCTGGTCCGCCGGGGGTACCTACGAGCAGTACTTC.

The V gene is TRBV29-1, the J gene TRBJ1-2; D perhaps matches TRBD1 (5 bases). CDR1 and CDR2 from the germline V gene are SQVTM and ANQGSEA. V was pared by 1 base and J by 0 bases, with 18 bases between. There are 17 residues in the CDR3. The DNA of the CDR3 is TGCAGCGTTGAAGGGGACCGATCCCCGTGGGCTAACTATGGCTACACCTTC. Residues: CSVEGDRSPWANYGYTF.

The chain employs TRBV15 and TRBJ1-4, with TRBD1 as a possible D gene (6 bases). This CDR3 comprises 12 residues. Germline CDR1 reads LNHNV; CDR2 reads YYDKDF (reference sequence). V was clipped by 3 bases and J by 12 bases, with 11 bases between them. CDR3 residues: CATSSQGPELFF. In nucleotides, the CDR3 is TGTGCCACCAGCAGCCAGGGGCCGGAACTGTTTTTT.

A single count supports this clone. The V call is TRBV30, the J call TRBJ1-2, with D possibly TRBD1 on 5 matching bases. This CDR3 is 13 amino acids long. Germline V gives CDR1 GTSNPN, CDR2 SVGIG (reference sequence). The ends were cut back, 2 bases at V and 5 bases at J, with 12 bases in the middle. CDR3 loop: CAWSSQGKYGYTF. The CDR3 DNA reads TGTGCCTGGAGTTCCCAGGGCAAGTATGGCTACACCTTC. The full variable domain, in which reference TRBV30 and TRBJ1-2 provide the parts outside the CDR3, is SQTIHQWPATLVQPVGSPLSLECTVEGTSNPNLYWYRQAAGRGLQLLFYSVGIGQISSEVPQNLSASRPQDRQFILSSKKLLLSDSGFYLCAWSSQGKYGYTFGSGTRLTVV.

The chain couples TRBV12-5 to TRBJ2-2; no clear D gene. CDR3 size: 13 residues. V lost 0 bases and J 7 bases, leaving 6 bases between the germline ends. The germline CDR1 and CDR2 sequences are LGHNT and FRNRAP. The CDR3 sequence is CASGLVAGGELFF. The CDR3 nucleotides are TGTGCTAGTGGTTTGGTTGCTGGCGGGGAGCTGTTTTTT.

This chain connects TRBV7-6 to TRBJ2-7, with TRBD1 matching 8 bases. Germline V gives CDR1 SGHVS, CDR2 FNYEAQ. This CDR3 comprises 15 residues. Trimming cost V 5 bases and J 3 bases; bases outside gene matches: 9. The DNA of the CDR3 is TGTGCCAGCAGCCCCCAGGGGGCCCCTTTCTACGAGCAGTACTTC. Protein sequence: CASSPQGAPFYEQYF.

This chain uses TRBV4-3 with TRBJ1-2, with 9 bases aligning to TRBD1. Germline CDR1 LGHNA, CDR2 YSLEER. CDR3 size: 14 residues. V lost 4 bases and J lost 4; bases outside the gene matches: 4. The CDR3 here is CASSRDRESYGYTF. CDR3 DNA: TGCGCCAGCAGCCGGGACAGGGAGAGCTATGGCTACACCTTC.